This TCR beta chain is from a study of T-cell memory formation after mild COVID-19. Study details: There were largely donor-specific TCR clusters.

This clonotype was counted between two and nine times. This CDR3 region has 12 residues. V lost 6 bases and J lost 6, with 11 bases in between. The germline gives CDR1 SQVTM, CDR2 ANQGSEA. TCRdb used MiXCR to reprocess the 5' RACE reads, holding one entry per CDR3 protein. The repertoire includes some 50,000 distinct CDR3 sequences, roughly a quarter of them detected once, and about 45% sits in the top ten. V gene TRBV29-1 combines with J gene TRBJ2-2; D tentatively fits TRBD1 or TRBD2 (5 bases each). Sequenced sample: PBMCs or a T cell subset sorted from them (not recorded which). This clonotype originated in a man aged 18 to 29 who had mild COVID-19 (a few samples of this study predate the infection). Cell type and time point are not known. The CDR3 protein is CSVSGRAGELFF. The CDR3 DNA sequence: TGCAGCGTCTCAGGGCGGGCCGGGGAGCTGTTTTTT.